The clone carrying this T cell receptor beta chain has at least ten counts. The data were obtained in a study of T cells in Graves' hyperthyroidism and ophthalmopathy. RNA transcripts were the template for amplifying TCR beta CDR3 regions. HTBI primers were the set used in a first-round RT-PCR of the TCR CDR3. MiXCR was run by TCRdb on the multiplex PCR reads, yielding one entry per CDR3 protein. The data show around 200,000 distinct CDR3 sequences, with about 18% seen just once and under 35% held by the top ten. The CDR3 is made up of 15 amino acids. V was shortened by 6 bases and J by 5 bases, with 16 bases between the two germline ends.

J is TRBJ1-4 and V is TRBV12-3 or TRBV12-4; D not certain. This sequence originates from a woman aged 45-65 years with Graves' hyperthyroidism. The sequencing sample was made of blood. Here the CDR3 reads CASRYGLAGNEKLFF. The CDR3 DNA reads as TGTGCCAGCAGATACGGGCTAGCTGGGAATGAAAAACTGTTTTTT.